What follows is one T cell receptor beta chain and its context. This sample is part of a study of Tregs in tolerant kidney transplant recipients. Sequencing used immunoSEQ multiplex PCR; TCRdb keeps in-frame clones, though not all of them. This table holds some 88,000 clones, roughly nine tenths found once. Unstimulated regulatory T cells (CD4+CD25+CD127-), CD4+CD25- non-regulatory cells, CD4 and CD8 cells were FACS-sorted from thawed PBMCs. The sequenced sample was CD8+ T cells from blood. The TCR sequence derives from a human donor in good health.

CDR3 DNA sequence: TGTGCCTGCCTGACTAGCGGGCCCCCCTACGAGCAGTACTTC. This codes for CACLTSGPPYEQYF. The chain uses TRBV30 and TRBJ2-7; 10 bases are a match to TRBD2. CDR1 GTSNPN and CDR2 SVGIG come from the germline V gene (reference sequence). This CDR3 has 14 residues. V dropped 6 bases and J dropped 2; count of bases not matched to a gene: 7.